A selection of T cell receptor beta chains follows, all from one sample in a study of Ad26.COV2.S vaccination and SARS-CoV-2 variants. Sequencing used immunoSEQ multiplex PCR; TCRdb keeps in-frame clones, though not all of them. Of about 400,000 clones in the sample, around 93% were seen once. The sample in question was peripheral blood, obtained in a trial of Ad26.COV2.S vaccine versus placebo. The receptors here all came from a person between 18 and 65 years old who received the Ad26.COV2.S COVID-19 vaccine or a placebo. Both conserved end residues are part of each CDR3. A D gene is named only where the DNA matches it firmly. Clone size is shown for a subset of rows, as once, few, many or a class of expanded clone.

v_gene: TRBV30
j_gene: TRBJ1-6
abundance: .
d_gene: .
CDR3nt: TGTGCCTGGAGTGTTGTAATCCCACCCCTCCACTTT
CDR3aa: CAWSVVIPPLHF

v_gene: TRBV30
j_gene: TRBJ2-3
abundance: once
d_gene: TRBD2
CDR3nt: TGTGCCTGGAGTGGGTCTACTGTTTGGACTAGCGGGGGCACAGATACGCAGTATTTT
CDR3aa: CAWSGSTVWTSGGTDTQYF

v_gene: TRBV5-1
j_gene: TRBJ1-6
abundance: .
d_gene: .
CDR3nt: TGCGCCAGCAGCTTGGATCGCCAGGGAAGGTCACCCCTCCACTTT
CDR3aa: CASSLDRQGRSPLHF

v_gene: TRBV12-3/TRBV12-4
j_gene: TRBJ2-5
abundance: .
d_gene: .
CDR3nt: TGTGCCAGCAGTTTCGGGGGGCGAGAGACCCAGTACTTC
CDR3aa: CASSFGGRETQYF

v_gene: TRBV2
j_gene: TRBJ2-7
abundance: .
d_gene: .
CDR3nt: TGTGCCAGCACCACTAGTCCGAGCTCCTACGAGCAGTACTTC
CDR3aa: CASTTSPSSYEQYF

v_gene: TRBV27
j_gene: TRBJ1-2
abundance: .
d_gene: .
CDR3nt: TGTGCCAGCAGCCCCCTGGGGCTCTATGGCTACACCTTC
CDR3aa: CASSPLGLYGYTF

v_gene: TRBV15
j_gene: TRBJ2-3
abundance: .
d_gene: TRBD2
CDR3nt: TGTGCCACCAGCAGACCTCAGGCGGGGGGGTTCGGCACAGATACGCAGTATTTT
CDR3aa: CATSRPQAGGFGTDTQYF

v_gene: TRBV19
j_gene: TRBJ2-7
abundance: once
d_gene: TRBD1
CDR3nt: TGTGCCAGCAGTACCCGGACAGGGCAACACTACGAGCAGTACTTC
CDR3aa: CASSTRTGQHYEQYF

v_gene: TRBV6-5
j_gene: TRBJ1-1
abundance: .
d_gene: TRBD1
CDR3nt: TGTGCCAGCAGTTACTCAGGGACAGGACCTGAAGCTTTCTTT
CDR3aa: CASSYSGTGPEAFF

v_gene: TRBV6-5
j_gene: TRBJ1-4
abundance: .
d_gene: .
CDR3nt: TGTGCCAGCAAAGCCCCTTCGAGGGTTAATGAAAAACTGTTTTTT
CDR3aa: CASKAPSRVNEKLFF

v_gene: TRBV7-9
j_gene: TRBJ2-7
abundance: .
d_gene: .
CDR3nt: TGTGCCAGCAGCCCCACTCGGGTCCACGAGCAGTACTTC
CDR3aa: CASSPTRVHEQYF

v_gene: TRBV4-1
j_gene: TRBJ1-5
abundance: .
d_gene: .
CDR3nt: TGCGCCAGCAGCCAAGTCCCTGTAACTCAGCCCCAGCATTTT
CDR3aa: CASSQVPVTQPQHF

v_gene: TRBV3-1/TRBV3-2
j_gene: TRBJ2-3
abundance: .
d_gene: .
CDR3nt: TGTGCCAGCAGCCAAGGGATCAGCACAGATACGCAGTATTTT
CDR3aa: CASSQGISTDTQYF

v_gene: TRBV5-1
j_gene: TRBJ2-1
abundance: .
d_gene: .
CDR3nt: TGCGCCAGCCAACAGGAGAGCTCCTACAATGAGCAGTTCTTC
CDR3aa: CASQQESSYNEQFF

v_gene: TRBV12-3/TRBV12-4
j_gene: TRBJ2-7
abundance: .
d_gene: .
CDR3nt: TGTGCCAGCAGTTTTGGAGACCTATACGAGCAGTACTTC
CDR3aa: CASSFGDLYEQYF

v_gene: TRBV5-6
j_gene: TRBJ1-1
abundance: .
d_gene: TRBD1
CDR3nt: TGTGCCAGCAGCCACGCAGCAGGGGGCACTGAAGCTTTCTTT
CDR3aa: CASSHAAGGTEAFF

v_gene: TRBV15
j_gene: TRBJ2-7
abundance: .
d_gene: TRBD1
CDR3nt: TGTGCCACCAGCAGATATAAAACAGGGGGCGCCTCTAACGAGCAGTACTTC
CDR3aa: CATSRYKTGGASNEQYF

v_gene: TRBV14
j_gene: TRBJ2-5
abundance: .
d_gene: TRBD2
CDR3nt: TGTGCCAGCAGCCACCGCGGGCTAGCGGGGGGCTCCCAAGAGACCCAGTACTTC
CDR3aa: CASSHRGLAGGSQETQYF

v_gene: TRBV4-3
j_gene: TRBJ2-2
abundance: .
d_gene: .
CDR3nt: TGCGCCAGCAGCCAAGGAAGTGCAGGGGGGGTTTTCGGGGAGCTGTTTTTT
CDR3aa: CASSQGSAGGVFGELFF

v_gene: TRBV7-2
j_gene: TRBJ1-2
abundance: .
d_gene: .
CDR3nt: TGTGCCAGCAGCTTATTCCCAGGGGCCATCTATGGCTACACCTTC
CDR3aa: CASSLFPGAIYGYTF

v_gene: TRBV11-2
j_gene: TRBJ1-2
abundance: .
d_gene: TRBD1
CDR3nt: TGTGCCAGCAGCCAGTACAGGGGGCCGCGCGCTAACTATGGCTACACCTTC
CDR3aa: CASSQYRGPRANYGYTF

v_gene: TRBV4-3
j_gene: TRBJ2-5
abundance: .
d_gene: TRBD2
CDR3nt: TGCGCCAGCAGCCTTTTACTAGCGGGGGGGGAGACCCAGTACTTC
CDR3aa: CASSLLLAGGETQYF

v_gene: TRBV9
j_gene: TRBJ2-1
abundance: .
d_gene: TRBD1
CDR3nt: TGTGCCAGCAGCGTTTCCCCGAGACAGGGGGCGAATGAGCAGTTCTTC
CDR3aa: CASSVSPRQGANEQFF

v_gene: TRBV6-2/TRBV6-3
j_gene: TRBJ1-5
abundance: .
d_gene: .
CDR3nt: TGTGCCAGCAGTTATCTCGGTAATCAGCCCCAGCATTTT
CDR3aa: CASSYLGNQPQHF

v_gene: TRBV12-3/TRBV12-4
j_gene: TRBJ2-2
abundance: .
d_gene: .
CDR3nt: TGTGCCAGCAGCTCTCCATTGGAGCTGTTTTTT
CDR3aa: CASSSPLELFF

v_gene: TRBV7-8
j_gene: TRBJ1-1
abundance: .
d_gene: .
CDR3nt: TGTGCCAGCAGCTTAGCGCGGGTAGGGAGCGCTGAAGCTTTCTTT
CDR3aa: CASSLARVGSAEAFF

v_gene: TRBV5-1
j_gene: TRBJ1-2
abundance: .
d_gene: .
CDR3nt: TGCGCCAGCAGCTTGGCCCTGGACGCCCGCGGGAACTATGGCTACACCTTC
CDR3aa: CASSLALDARGNYGYTF

v_gene: TRBV3-1/TRBV3-2
j_gene: TRBJ1-5
abundance: .
d_gene: .
CDR3nt: TGTGCCAGCAGCCAAGGGACTACCGGGATAAGGAATCAGCCCCAGCATTTT
CDR3aa: CASSQGTTGIRNQPQHF

v_gene: TRBV28
j_gene: TRBJ1-3
abundance: .
d_gene: .
CDR3nt: TGTGCCAGCAGTGAGGGACGGTACTCTGGAAACACCATATATTTT
CDR3aa: CASSEGRYSGNTIYF

v_gene: TRBV2
j_gene: TRBJ2-7
abundance: .
d_gene: .
CDR3nt: TGTGCCAGCATGGGGATCTCCTACGAGCAGTACTTC
CDR3aa: CASMGISYEQYF

v_gene: TRBV4-1
j_gene: TRBJ2-7
abundance: .
d_gene: TRBD2
CDR3nt: TGCGCCAGCAGCCAAGCCCTGACTAGCGGGGCACCAGCCTACGAGCAGTACTTC
CDR3aa: CASSQALTSGAPAYEQYF

v_gene: TRBV5-6
j_gene: TRBJ1-3
abundance: .
d_gene: .
CDR3nt: TGTGCCAGCAGCCTACTGAGCTCTGGAAACACCATATATTTT
CDR3aa: CASSLLSSGNTIYF

v_gene: TRBV30
j_gene: TRBJ1-4
abundance: .
d_gene: .
CDR3nt: TGTGCCTGGGGCTTGACGGACGCAACTAATGAAAAACTGTTTTTT
CDR3aa: CAWGLTDATNEKLFF